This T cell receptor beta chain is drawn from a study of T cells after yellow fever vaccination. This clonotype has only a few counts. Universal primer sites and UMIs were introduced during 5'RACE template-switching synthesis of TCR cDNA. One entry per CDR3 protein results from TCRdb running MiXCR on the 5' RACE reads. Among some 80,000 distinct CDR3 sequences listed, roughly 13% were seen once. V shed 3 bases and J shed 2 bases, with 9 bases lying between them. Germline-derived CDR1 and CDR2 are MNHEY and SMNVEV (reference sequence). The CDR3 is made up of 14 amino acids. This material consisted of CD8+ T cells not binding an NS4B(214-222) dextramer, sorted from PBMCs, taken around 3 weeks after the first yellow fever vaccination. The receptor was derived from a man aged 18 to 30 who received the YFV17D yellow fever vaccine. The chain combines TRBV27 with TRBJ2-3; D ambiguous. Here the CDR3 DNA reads TGTGCCAGCAGTTTTATACCGATCACAGATACGCAGTATTTT. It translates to CASSFIPITDTQYF.